This T cell receptor (beta chain) was retrieved from a study of vaccination and CD4 T cells after COVID-19. An Oncomine TCR Beta short-read assay was used to sequence the DNA from cultured CD4+ T cells. TCRdb reprocessed the PCR reads with MiXCR, giving one entry per CDR3 protein. In the table there are approximately 14,000 distinct CDR3 sequences, around half of which are singletons. This clonotype was counted once. Its antigen is not identified. Treatment given: roughly ten-day PBMC culture with coronavirus spike peptide pools or control peptides (ViraFEST assay). Per the germline V gene, CDR1 is DFQATT and CDR2 is SNEGSKA (reference sequence). The CDR3 contains 12 residues. V lost 7 bases and J 3 bases, leaving 13 bases between the germline ends.

V and J are TRBV20-1 and TRBJ2-7; maybe TRBD2 (5 bases). This material consisted of CD4+ T cells from blood, cultured in vitro, taken before SARS-CoV-2 vaccination. This receptor was obtained from a human donor who had recovered from COVID-19. The DNA for the CDR3 is TGCAGTGTAGGAGGAAAGGGCTACGAGCAGTACTTC. This codes for CSVGGKGYEQYF.